These T cell receptor beta chains were read from a single sample in a study of T cell repertoires in aging, cancer and after chemotherapy. TCRdb re-derived calls from the multiplex PCR reads in MiXCR, one entry per CDR3 protein. The sample carries about 2,900 distinct CDR3 sequences, 25% to 35% recorded once. The sequencing sample was made of blood. The receptors were sampled from a human donor with a solid tumor. The CDR3 runs from the conserved cysteine through the conserved F or W. D genes are given only for firm matches. Clone size is not always given. Where it is, it says once, few, many or a class for expanded clones.

clone size: medium-sized; V gene: TRBV30; D gene: TRBD1; J gene: TRBJ1-1; CDR3 DNA: TGTGCCTGGGGGACCGGGACAGGGCGCACTGAAGCTTTCTTT; CDR3 protein: CAWGTGTGRTEAFF
clone size: few; V gene: TRBV18; D gene: TRBD1; J gene: TRBJ2-7; CDR3 DNA: TGTGCCAGCTCACCACCGGGACAGGGGAGCGAGCAGTACTTC; CDR3 protein: CASSPPGQGSEQYF
clone size: medium-sized; V gene: TRBV5-4; D gene: NA; J gene: TRBJ2-1; CDR3 DNA: TGTGCCAGCAGCTTGGTACAGGCTTCCTACAATGAGCAGTTCTTC; CDR3 protein: CASSLVQASYNEQFF
clone size: medium-sized; V gene: TRBV19; D gene: NA; J gene: TRBJ1-5; CDR3 DNA: TGTGCCAGTACCCCAGAAACGACAGTTCATCAGCCCCAGCATTTT; CDR3 protein: CASTPETTVHQPQHF
clone size: medium-sized; V gene: TRBV18; D gene: NA; J gene: TRBJ2-7; CDR3 DNA: TGTGCCAGCTCACCAACGAGGGGGGGAGGGCAGTACTTC; CDR3 protein: CASSPTRGGGQYF
clone size: NA; V gene: TRBV7-2; D gene: NA; J gene: TRBJ1-6; CDR3 DNA: TGTGCCAGCAGCTCCCGTGACAGTCTTCTCCACTTT; CDR3 protein: CASSSRDSLLHF
clone size: medium-sized; V gene: TRBV5-4; D gene: NA; J gene: TRBJ2-5; CDR3 DNA: TGTGCCAGCAGCTTGATGGAGACCCAGTACTTC; CDR3 protein: CASSLMETQYF
clone size: NA; V gene: TRBV20-1; D gene: NA; J gene: TRBJ2-5; CDR3 DNA: TGCAGTGCCAGGATCGGAGAGACCCAGTACTTC; CDR3 protein: CSARIGETQYF